The table lists the clone carrying this TCR beta chain with many counts. What was amplified from RNA transcripts were TCR beta CDR3 regions. HTBI primers were employed in a first-round RT-PCR of the TCR CDR3. TCRdb processed the multiplex PCR reads anew with MiXCR; each CDR3 protein has one entry. In the table there are about 590,000 distinct CDR3 sequences, 15% to 18% of which are singletons. This sample stems from a study of T cells in Graves' hyperthyroidism and ophthalmopathy. V was cut by 6 bases and J by 8 bases, with 11 bases left in between. CDR3 length equals 12 residues. The rearrangement joins TRBV12-3 or TRBV12-4 to TRBJ2-1, with TRBD2 as a possible D gene (7 bases). This receptor was taken from a young woman with Graves' hyperthyroidism. Sequencing input: blood. CDR3 DNA: TGTGCCAGCAGCCCGGGGGGCTATGAGCAGTTCTTC. Translated: CASSPGGYEQFF.